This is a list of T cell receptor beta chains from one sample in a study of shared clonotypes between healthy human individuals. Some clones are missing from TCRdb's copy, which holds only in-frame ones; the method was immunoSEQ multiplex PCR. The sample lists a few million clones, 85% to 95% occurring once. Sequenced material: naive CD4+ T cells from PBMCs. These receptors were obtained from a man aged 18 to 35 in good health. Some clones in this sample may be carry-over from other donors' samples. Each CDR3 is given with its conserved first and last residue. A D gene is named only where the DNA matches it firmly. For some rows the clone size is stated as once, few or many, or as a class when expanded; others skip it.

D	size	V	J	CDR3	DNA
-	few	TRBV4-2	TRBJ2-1	CASSQALYNEQFF	TGTGCCAGCAGCCAAGCCTTGTACAATGAGCAGTTCTTC
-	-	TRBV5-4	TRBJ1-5	CASSQDSNQPQHF	TGTGCCAGCAGCCAGGATAGCAATCAGCCCCAGCATTTT
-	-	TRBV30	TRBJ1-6	CAWRGGGGSPLHF	TGTGCCTGGAGGGGCGGCGGGGGTTCACCCCTCCACTTT
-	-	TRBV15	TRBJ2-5	CATSRDGQSRETQYF	TGTGCCACCAGCAGAGACGGCCAAAGCAGAGAGACCCAGTACTTC
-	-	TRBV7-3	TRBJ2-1	CASSLRVRQGEQFF	TGTGCCAGCAGCTTAAGGGTTCGGCAGGGAGAGCAGTTCTTC
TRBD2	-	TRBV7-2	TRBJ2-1	CASSLVSTSGIYNEQFF	TGTGCCAGCAGCTTAGTCTCTACTAGCGGGATCTACAATGAGCAGTTCTTC
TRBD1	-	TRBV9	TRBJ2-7	CASSVERNRDRGYEQYF	TGTGCCAGCAGCGTCGAAAGGAACCGGGACAGGGGATACGAGCAGTACTTC
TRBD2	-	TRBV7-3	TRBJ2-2	CASSRSGSGTGELFF	TGTGCCAGCAGCCGTAGCGGGAGTGGCACCGGGGAGCTGTTTTTT
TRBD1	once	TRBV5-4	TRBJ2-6	CASRTGQQSSGANVLTF	TGTGCCAGCAGAACGGGACAGCAAAGCTCTGGGGCCAACGTCCTGACTTTC
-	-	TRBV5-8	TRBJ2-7	CASSQRQGPYEQYF	TGTGCCAGCAGTCAACGGCAGGGACCCTACGAGCAGTACTTC
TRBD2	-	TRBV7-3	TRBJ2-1	CASSPAGGSGRITYNEQFF	TGTGCCAGCAGCCCCGCGGGGGGTAGCGGGAGGATCACCTACAATGAGCAGTTCTTC
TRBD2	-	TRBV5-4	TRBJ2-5	CASSLGGSEETQYF	TGTGCCAGCAGCTTAGGCGGGAGTGAAGAGACCCAGTACTTC
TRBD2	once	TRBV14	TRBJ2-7	CASRGSGRNGEQYF	TGTGCCAGCAGAGGAAGCGGGAGGAATGGGGAGCAGTACTTC
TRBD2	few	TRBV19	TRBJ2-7	CASTDSGNRAEQYF	TGTGCCAGCACCGATAGCGGGAACAGAGCGGAGCAGTACTTC
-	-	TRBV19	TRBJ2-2	CASSRLSNTGELFF	TGTGCCAGTAGTAGACTCTCGAACACCGGGGAGCTGTTTTTT
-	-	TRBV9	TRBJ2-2	CASSALGSGGELFF	TGTGCCAGCAGCGCCCTTGGGTCGGGCGGGGAGCTGTTTTTT
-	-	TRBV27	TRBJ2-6	CASSLRVGGANVLTF	TGTGCCAGCAGTCTAAGGGTAGGTGGGGCCAACGTCCTGACTTTC
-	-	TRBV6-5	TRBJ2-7	CASSTNGEQYF	TGTGCCAGCAGTACCAACGGCGAGCAGTACTTC
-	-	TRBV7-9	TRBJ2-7	CASSLAPGGGYEQYF	TGTGCCAGCAGCTTAGCCCCAGGGGGAGGCTACGAGCAGTACTTC
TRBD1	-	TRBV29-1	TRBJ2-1	CSVEPLTGGKNEQFF	TGCAGCGTTGAACCCCTGACAGGGGGCAAGAATGAGCAGTTCTTC
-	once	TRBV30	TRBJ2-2	CASTRKGLYTGELFF	TGTGCCTCCACTAGGAAGGGGTTGTACACCGGGGAGCTGTTTTTT
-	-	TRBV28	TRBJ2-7	CASSFVRRAPLTEQYF	TGTGCCAGCAGTTTTGTGAGGAGGGCTCCCCTAACCGAGCAGTACTTC